This TCR beta chain comes out of a study of blood T cells in healthy people across ages. Findings and limits, study-wide: Roughly linear declines in TCR beta diversity per million T cells occurred with age.

In regard to this clonotype: What it recognizes is unknown.

Germline CDR1 is SGHKS and CDR2 is YYEKEE (reference sequence). Trimming removed 6 bases from V and 3 bases from J, with 19 bases in between. CDR3 length: 15 residues. The study isolated at least 6.5 million PBMCs from each sample. Extraction of total RNA produced a minimum of 5 micrograms from each sample. Then a second PCR, running roughly 7 to 11 cycles, was carried out with a sample-barcoded 5' primer and a J-beta primer mix. Unique molecular identifiers of 12 random nucleotides labeled each cDNA. TCRdb called the 5' RACE reads again in MiXCR, with one record for every CDR3 protein. Here the sample spans over 1,500,000 distinct CDR3 sequences, around 50% being singletons.

Sample: blood. The chain carries TRBV5-5 and TRBJ2-7, with a weak D call TRBD1 (5 bases). The sequence was obtained from a woman aged 40 to 49 in good health. The DNA for the CDR3 is TGTGCCAGCACTCAAAGAGGTACAGGTCTCTACGAGCAGTACTTC. Residues: CASTQRGTGLYEQYF.